The rows below give T cell receptor beta chains drawn from one sample of a study of neoadjuvant anti-PD-1 for oral cavity cancer. Here immunoSEQ multiplex PCR was the method, and the copy in TCRdb shows in-frame clones only, minus some. In the table there are around 13,000 clones, nearly 75% of which are singletons. This specimen was PBMCs, taken after nivolumab (anti-PD-1) treatment. The origin of the receptors is a person aged 40-85 years with oral cavity squamous cell carcinoma. The CDR3 runs from the conserved cysteine through the conserved F or W. A D gene is named only where the DNA matches it firmly. Size values are once, few and many counts, or a class for expanded clones, and some rows have none.

j_call	d_call	v_call	clone_size	cdr3_length	cdr3_aa	cdr3_nt
TRBJ1-1	.	TRBV6-4	.	13	CASSQAADTEAFF	TGTGCCAGCAGTCAGGCCGCCGACACTGAAGCTTTCTTT
TRBJ1-1	.	TRBV6-5	.	14	CASKRGTGPAEAFF	TGTGCCAGCAAGAGGGGAACCGGGCCGGCTGAAGCTTTCTTT
TRBJ2-3	.	TRBV7-3	.	12	CASSAGLDTQYF	TGTGCCAGCAGCGCTGGTTTGGATACGCAGTATTTT
TRBJ1-5	.	TRBV2	.	16	CASSIDGGTKNQPQHF	TGTGCCAGCAGTATAGACGGCGGAACCAAAAATCAGCCCCAGCATTTT
TRBJ1-2	.	TRBV18	few	14	CASSPPSAAHGYTF	TGTGCCAGCTCACCACCGAGCGCCGCCCATGGCTACACCTTC
TRBJ2-7	.	TRBV30	.	17	CAWSLYRHGNSRYEQYF	TGTGCCTGGAGTCTCTACCGCCACGGGAATAGTCGGTACGAGCAGTACTTC
TRBJ2-3	TRBD2	TRBV19	.	17	CASSRGTSDGGTDTQYF	TGTGCCAGTAGTAGGGGCACTAGCGACGGGGGCACAGATACGCAGTATTTT
TRBJ2-5	.	TRBV4-1	.	12	CASSQDLETQYF	TGCGCCAGCAGCCAAGATCTCGAGACCCAGTACTTC
TRBJ2-7	TRBD1	TRBV30	.	13	CAWNRRGLYEQYF	TGTGCCTGGAATCGCAGGGGGCTTTACGAGCAGTACTTC
TRBJ2-7	.	TRBV6-6	.	15	CASSYQGEQSYEQYF	TGTGCCAGCAGTTACCAAGGGGAACAGTCCTACGAGCAGTACTTC
TRBJ1-5	.	TRBV2	few	15	CASSGWTGGNQPQHF	TGTGCCAGCAGTGGGTGGACCGGAGGAAATCAGCCCCAGCATTTT
TRBJ2-7	.	TRBV5-1	.	14	CASSLFQGGEEQYF	TGCGCCAGCAGCTTGTTCCAGGGCGGGGAAGAGCAGTACTTC
TRBJ1-1	TRBD1	TRBV10-1	.	15	CASSPGQGSYTEAFF	TGCGCCAGCAGTCCGGGACAGGGCTCGTACACTGAAGCTTTCTTT
TRBJ2-1	.	TRBV5-5	.	14	CASSHSGTYNEQFF	TGTGCCAGCAGCCATAGCGGAACCTACAATGAGCAGTTCTTC
TRBJ1-4	.	TRBV7-8	.	16	CASSPAPARTNEKLFF	TGTGCCAGCAGCCCCGCCCCCGCAAGAACTAATGAAAAACTGTTTTTT
TRBJ2-2	.	TRBV18	.	14	CASSPTTSSGELFF	TGTGCCAGCTCACCAACGACTAGTTCCGGGGAGCTGTTTTTT
TRBJ2-4	.	TRBV4-1	.	15	CASSPLGGAKNIQYF	TGCGCCAGCAGCCCCCTGGGGGGAGCCAAAAACATTCAGTACTTC
TRBJ1-6	.	TRBV9	.	18	CASSVGVTGVGGNSPLHF	TGTGCCAGCAGCGTAGGGGTAACGGGCGTCGGGGGGAATTCACCCCTCCACTTT
TRBJ1-5	.	TRBV10-3	.	14	CAISRQESNQPQHF	TGTGCCATCAGTAGGCAGGAAAGCAATCAGCCCCAGCATTTT
TRBJ2-1	.	TRBV9	few	15	CASSVGQGTHNEQFF	TGTGCCAGCAGCGTAGGTCAGGGGACGCACAATGAGCAGTTCTTC
TRBJ1-6	TRBD1	TRBV7-9	.	14	CASSPYRGNSPLHF	TGTGCCAGCAGCCCCTACAGGGGGAATTCACCCCTCCACTTT
TRBJ2-7	.	TRBV30	.	14	CAWSVLRSPYEQYF	TGTGCCTGGAGTGTACTTCGGTCTCCCTACGAGCAGTACTTC
TRBJ2-6	.	TRBV19	once	15	CASSIRQTGANVLTF	TGTGCCAGTAGTATTCGACAGACTGGGGCCAACGTCCTGACTTTC
TRBJ2-7	.	TRBV5-5	.	13	CASSLGAELEQYF	TGTGCCAGCAGCTTGGGTGCCGAGCTGGAGCAGTACTTC
TRBJ2-7	TRBD1	TRBV6-5	.	14	CASSYAGQGYEQYF	TGTGCCAGCAGTTACGCCGGACAGGGCTACGAGCAGTACTTC
TRBJ1-2	TRBD1	TRBV12-5	.	13	CASTLNRGGGYTF	TGTGCTAGCACACTCAACAGGGGAGGTGGCTACACCTTC
TRBJ2-2	TRBD1	TRBV5-1	.	16	CASSFTHQQGAGELFF	TGCGCCAGCAGCTTTACGCACCAACAGGGGGCCGGGGAGCTGTTTTTT
TRBJ2-2	.	TRBV5-1	.	16	CASSFVGAVSTGELFF	TGCGCCAGCAGCTTCGTCGGGGCCGTGAGCACCGGGGAGCTGTTTTTT
TRBJ2-1	TRBD1	TRBV6-5	.	15	CASSDRGAAYNEQFF	TGTGCCAGCAGCGACAGGGGCGCGGCCTACAATGAGCAGTTCTTC
TRBJ1-2	.	TRBV4-1	.	16	CASSQVTQRPYYGYTF	TGCGCCAGCAGCCAAGTAACTCAGCGTCCTTACTATGGCTACACCTTC
TRBJ2-5	TRBD1	TRBV11-2	.	15	CASSLVGTGKETQYF	TGTGCCAGCAGCTTAGTGGGGACAGGGAAAGAGACCCAGTACTTC
TRBJ2-1	TRBD2	TRBV9	.	16	CASSVVAGGIRGEQFF	TGTGCCAGCAGCGTAGTCGCGGGAGGGATAAGGGGTGAGCAGTTCTTC
TRBJ2-2	TRBD2	TRBV10-2	.	15	CASSLAGGNTGELFF	TGCGCCAGCTCATTAGCGGGAGGTAACACCGGGGAGCTGTTTTTT
TRBJ1-4	.	TRBV27	.	13	CASSLERNEKLFF	TGTGCCAGCAGTTTGGAGAGAAATGAAAAACTGTTTTTT